This is a list of T cell receptor beta chains from one sample in a study of cytomegalovirus exposure and HLA in healthy donors. The protocol was immunoSEQ multiplex PCR, while the TCRdb copy is restricted to in-frame clones and leaves out a portion. The sample shows 70,000 to 100,000 clones, about two thirds of them seen only once. The sequencing sample was made of PBMCs. The receptors originated from a man aged 50-60 years in good health and CMV-seronegative. CDR3s include the opening cysteine and the closing phenylalanine or tryptophan.

j_call: TRBJ1-1
v_call: TRBV5-1
cdr3_aa: CASSSNIQGMNTEAFF

j_call: TRBJ2-1
v_call: TRBV5-8
cdr3_aa: CASSLKSTSLYNEQFF

j_call: TRBJ2-3
v_call: TRBV10-2
cdr3_aa: CASSVSTDTQYF

j_call: TRBJ2-7
v_call: TRBV7-9
cdr3_aa: CASSPQVLYEQYF

j_call: TRBJ2-1
v_call: TRBV9
cdr3_aa: CASSGGQDLYNEQFF

j_call: TRBJ2-1
v_call: TRBV9
cdr3_aa: CASSVAFGTSGTEQFF

j_call: TRBJ2-5
v_call: TRBV11-3
cdr3_aa: CASSLVPTRLAGGKKETQYF

j_call: TRBJ2-7
v_call: TRBV19
cdr3_aa: CASSTNSGHLLSYEQYF

j_call: TRBJ2-5
v_call: TRBV29-1
cdr3_aa: CSVRFGTEETQYF

j_call: TRBJ2-1
v_call: TRBV19
cdr3_aa: CASSIRRGLEDEQFF

j_call: TRBJ2-3
v_call: TRBV6-4
cdr3_aa: CASSLTSSDTQYF

j_call: TRBJ1-5
v_call: TRBV30
cdr3_aa: CAWSVRGTGNQPQHF

j_call: TRBJ1-2
v_call: TRBV5-1
cdr3_aa: CASSYLPGDYGYTF

j_call: TRBJ1-4
v_call: TRBV7-2
cdr3_aa: CASSLYQGEKLFF

j_call: TRBJ2-3
v_call: TRBV2
cdr3_aa: CASSVWLAGAPTQYF

j_call: TRBJ1-1
v_call: TRBV7-2
cdr3_aa: CASSSGTGVRAFF

j_call: TRBJ1-1
v_call: TRBV15
cdr3_aa: CATSSRTRTEAFF

j_call: TRBJ2-1
v_call: TRBV4-2
cdr3_aa: CASSSKAGGRNEQFF

j_call: TRBJ2-3
v_call: TRBV7-3
cdr3_aa: CASSRLFTDTQYF

j_call: TRBJ1-2
v_call: TRBV19
cdr3_aa: CASSISGENYGYTF

j_call: TRBJ2-3
v_call: TRBV5-1
cdr3_aa: CASSSRGQPTDTQYF

j_call: TRBJ2-7
v_call: TRBV7-6
cdr3_aa: CASSPLQGPSSYEQYF

j_call: TRBJ1-1
v_call: TRBV11-2
cdr3_aa: CASSSPRGANEAFF

j_call: TRBJ1-2
v_call: TRBV27
cdr3_aa: CASSLSPGQGANGYTF

j_call: TRBJ2-1
v_call: TRBV4-3
cdr3_aa: CASSQDGWGADAFNEQFF

j_call: TRBJ1-1
v_call: TRBV10-3
cdr3_aa: CAISESGTGSTEAFF

j_call: TRBJ2-3
v_call: TRBV27
cdr3_aa: CASSFFSGPDTQYF

j_call: TRBJ2-5
v_call: TRBV6-6
cdr3_aa: CASSYSMSSSQETQYF

j_call: TRBJ1-4
v_call: TRBV6-5
cdr3_aa: CASSPRQASNEKLFF

j_call: TRBJ2-1
v_call: TRBV19
cdr3_aa: CASASQVDNEQFF

j_call: TRBJ2-5
v_call: TRBV27
cdr3_aa: CASSPRGAVEETQYF

j_call: TRBJ2-1
v_call: TRBV4-3
cdr3_aa: CASSQDRPGVYNEQFF

j_call: TRBJ2-5
v_call: TRBV7-2
cdr3_aa: CASSLGAPQAETQYF

j_call: TRBJ1-2
v_call: TRBV4-1
cdr3_aa: CASSQQGEYGYTF

j_call: TRBJ2-2
v_call: TRBV5-1
cdr3_aa: CASSSYGGANTGELFF

j_call: TRBJ2-3
v_call: TRBV5-1
cdr3_aa: CASSLGPAGTDTQYF

j_call: TRBJ2-2
v_call: TRBV30
cdr3_aa: CAWSVGSGRLGELFF

j_call: TRBJ1-4
v_call: TRBV5-6
cdr3_aa: CASSHPNRGTGEKLFF

j_call: TRBJ1-1
v_call: TRBV4-2
cdr3_aa: CASSQDEDPYTEAFF

j_call: TRBJ2-1
v_call: TRBV7-9
cdr3_aa: CASRRTGEGRNEQFF

j_call: TRBJ2-1
v_call: TRBV6-6
cdr3_aa: CASSLLALGNEQFF

j_call: TRBJ1-5
v_call: TRBV6-1
cdr3_aa: CASSEVGESNQPQHF

j_call: TRBJ2-3
v_call: TRBV5-1
cdr3_aa: CASGGTSFGTDTQYF

j_call: TRBJ2-3
v_call: TRBV9
cdr3_aa: CASSVENTLDTQYF

j_call: TRBJ1-2
v_call: TRBV5-4
cdr3_aa: CASSPWAGGNYGYTF

j_call: TRBJ2-3
v_call: TRBV4-3
cdr3_aa: CASSPQGVVDTQYF

j_call: TRBJ1-5
v_call: TRBV7-2
cdr3_aa: CASSLGSREAQPQHF

j_call: TRBJ2-1
v_call: TRBV27
cdr3_aa: CASSLSRRGRAYNEQFF

j_call: TRBJ1-1
v_call: TRBV18
cdr3_aa: CASSPDRLMNTEAFF

j_call: TRBJ1-5
v_call: TRBV12-5
cdr3_aa: CASGSLEAQHF

j_call: TRBJ2-3
v_call: TRBV7-9
cdr3_aa: CASSLGSGQHTQYF

j_call: TRBJ1-4
v_call: TRBV4-1
cdr3_aa: CASSLTGETNEKLFF

j_call: TRBJ2-6
v_call: TRBV4-2
cdr3_aa: CASSTNLIQGVGANVLTF

j_call: TRBJ1-1
v_call: TRBV28
cdr3_aa: CASSSTRPEGGLPNTEAFF

j_call: TRBJ2-5
v_call: TRBV29-1
cdr3_aa: CSGSPGGFGETQYF

j_call: TRBJ2-3
v_call: TRBV7-9
cdr3_aa: CASSLSLAVLDTQYF

j_call: TRBJ2-7
v_call: TRBV7-9
cdr3_aa: CASSSGHEQYF

j_call: TRBJ1-1
v_call: TRBV7-2
cdr3_aa: CASSLGRGPEAFF